This entry is about one T cell receptor (beta chain). Its antigen is undetermined. This entry is derived from a study of T cell responses to AZD1222 COVID-19 vaccine. The length of the CDR3 is 16 residues. Germline-derived CDR1 and CDR2 are KGHDR and SFDVKD. Germline trimming cut 4 bases from V and 2 bases from J; bases unmatched to any gene: 8. Repertoires were generated with immunoSEQ multiplex PCR, while TCRdb's copy carries only in-frame clones and drops some. The sample consists of over 75,000 clones, roughly 88% of them appearing once. Analyses pooled second doses at about 4 or about 12 weeks. Notes on the study in general: A mostly white British donor set with more females was recruited, and clonal diversity was possibly underestimated. Spike-wide vaccine-associated CD4 TCRs dominated at 160-218 and 743-854.

This clonotype was obtained from an adult who received the AZD1222 COVID-19 vaccine. Sequencing was performed on peripheral blood, taken 28 days after the second AZD1222 dose. This chain joins TRBV24-1 and TRBJ2-5; 8 bases are a match to TRBD1. CDR3 sequence (DNA): TGTGCCACCAGTGAGCCCCCCGGGACAGGACAAGAGACCCAGTACTTC. Translation: CATSEPPGTGQETQYF.